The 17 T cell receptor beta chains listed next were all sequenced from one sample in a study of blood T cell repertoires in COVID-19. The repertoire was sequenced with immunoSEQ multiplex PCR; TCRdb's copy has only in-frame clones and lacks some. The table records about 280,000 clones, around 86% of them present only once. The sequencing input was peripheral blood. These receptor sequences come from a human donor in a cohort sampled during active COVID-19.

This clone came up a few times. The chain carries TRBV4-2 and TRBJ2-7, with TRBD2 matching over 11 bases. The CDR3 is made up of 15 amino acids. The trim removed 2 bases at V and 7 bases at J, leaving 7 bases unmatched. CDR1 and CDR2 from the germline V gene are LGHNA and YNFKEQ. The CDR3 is CASSQRSGRAVEQYF. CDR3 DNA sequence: TGTGCCAGCAGCCAACGTAGCGGGAGGGCGGTGGAGCAGTACTTC.

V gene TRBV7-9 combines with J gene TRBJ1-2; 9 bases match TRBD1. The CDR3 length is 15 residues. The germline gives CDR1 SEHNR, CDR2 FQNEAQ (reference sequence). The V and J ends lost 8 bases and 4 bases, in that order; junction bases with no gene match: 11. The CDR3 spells CASGKQGASGYGYTF. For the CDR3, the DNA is TGTGCCAGCGGGAAACAGGGGGCGAGTGGCTATGGCTACACCTTC.

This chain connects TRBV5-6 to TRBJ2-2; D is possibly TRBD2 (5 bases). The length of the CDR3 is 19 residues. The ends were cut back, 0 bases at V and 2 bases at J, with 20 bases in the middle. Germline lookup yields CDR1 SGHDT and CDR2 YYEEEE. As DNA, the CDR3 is TGTGCCAGCAGCTTGGGTCTGTCCAGCGGTACAACTAACACCGGGGAGCTGTTTTTT. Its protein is CASSLGLSSGTTNTGELFF.

CDR3 region: CASIGTGSFNTEAFF. The CDR3 bases are TGTGCCAGCATAGGGACAGGCTCGTTCAACACTGAAGCTTTCTTT. The chain combines TRBV6-5 with TRBJ1-1, with TRBD1 matching 8 bases. The J segment lost 2 bases and the V segment lost 7 bases, leaving 9 bases of the junction unmatched. Germline CDR1 MNHEY, CDR2 SVGAGI. The CDR3 has 15 residues.

In nucleotides, the CDR3 is TGTGCCAGCAGCCAAGGGAACTTCGCGAGGGCTTTCTTT. Protein product: CASSQGNFARAFF. This chain links TRBV3-1 (or the pseudogene TRBV3-2) with TRBJ1-1; D is unresolved. This CDR3 is built from 13 residues. Germline lookup yields CDR1 LGHDT and CDR2 YNNKEL (reference sequence). Trimming removed 1 base from V and 11 bases from J, with 14 bases in between.

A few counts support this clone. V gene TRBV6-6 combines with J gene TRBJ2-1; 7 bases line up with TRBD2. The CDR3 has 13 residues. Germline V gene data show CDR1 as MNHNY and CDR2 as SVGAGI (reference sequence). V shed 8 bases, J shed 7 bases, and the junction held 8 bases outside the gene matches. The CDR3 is CASGRPGRNEQFF. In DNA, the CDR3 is TGTGCCAGCGGACGCCCCGGGAGGAATGAGCAGTTCTTC.

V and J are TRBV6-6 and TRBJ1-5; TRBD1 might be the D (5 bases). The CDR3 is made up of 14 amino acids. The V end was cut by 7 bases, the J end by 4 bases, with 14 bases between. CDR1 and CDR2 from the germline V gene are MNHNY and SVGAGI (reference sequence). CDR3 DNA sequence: TGTGCCAGCACCGGGGGAGGCGGTAATCAGCCCCAGCATTTT. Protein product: CASTGGGGNQPQHF.

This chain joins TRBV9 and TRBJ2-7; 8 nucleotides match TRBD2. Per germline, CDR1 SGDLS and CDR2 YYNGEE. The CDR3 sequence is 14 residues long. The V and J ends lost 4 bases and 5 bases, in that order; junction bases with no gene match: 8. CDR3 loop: CASSPTGTRNEQYF. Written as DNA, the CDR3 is TGTGCCAGCAGCCCAACCGGGACTAGAAACGAGCAGTACTTC. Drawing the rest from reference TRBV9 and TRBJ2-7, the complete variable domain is DSGVTQTPKHLITATGQRVTLRCSPRSGDLSVYWYQQSLDQGLQFLIQYYNGEERAKGNILERFSAQQFPDLHSELNLSSLELGDSALYFCASSPTGTRNEQYFGPGTRLTVT.

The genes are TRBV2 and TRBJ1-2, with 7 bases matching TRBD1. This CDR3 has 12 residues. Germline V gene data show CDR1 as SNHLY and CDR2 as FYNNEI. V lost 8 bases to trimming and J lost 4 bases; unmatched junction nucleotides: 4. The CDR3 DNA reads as TGTGCCAGCGAACAGGGGAGCTATGGCTACACCTTC. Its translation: CASEQGSYGYTF.

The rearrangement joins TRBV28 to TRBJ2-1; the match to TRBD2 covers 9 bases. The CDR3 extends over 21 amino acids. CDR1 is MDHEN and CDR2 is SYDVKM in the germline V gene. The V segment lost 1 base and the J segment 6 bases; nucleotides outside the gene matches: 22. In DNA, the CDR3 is TGTGCCAGCAGTTTATTTTACTCGGGATACCCTAGCGGGACAGCTGGCAATGAGCAGTTCTTC. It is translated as CASSLFYSGYPSGTAGNEQFF.

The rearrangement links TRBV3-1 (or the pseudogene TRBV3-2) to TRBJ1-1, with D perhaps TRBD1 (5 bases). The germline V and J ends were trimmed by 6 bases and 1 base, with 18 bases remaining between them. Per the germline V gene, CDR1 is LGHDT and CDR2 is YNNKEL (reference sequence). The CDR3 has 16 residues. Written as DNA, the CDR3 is TGTGCCAGCAGACAAAGCGGGACCGCGGGGAACACTGAAGCTTTCTTT. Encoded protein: CASRQSGTAGNTEAFF.

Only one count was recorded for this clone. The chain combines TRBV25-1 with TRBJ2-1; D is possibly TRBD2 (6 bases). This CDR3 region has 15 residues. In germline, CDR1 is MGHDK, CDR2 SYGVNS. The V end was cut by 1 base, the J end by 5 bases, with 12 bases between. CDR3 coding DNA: TGTGCCAGCAGTGAATTCGGGGGAGGCCACAATGAGCAGTTCTTC. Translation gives CASSEFGGGHNEQFF.

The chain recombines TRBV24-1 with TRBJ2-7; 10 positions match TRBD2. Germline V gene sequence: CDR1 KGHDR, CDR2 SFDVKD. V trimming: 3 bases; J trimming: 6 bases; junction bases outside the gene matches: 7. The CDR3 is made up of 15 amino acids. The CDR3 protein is CATSDPTSGTGEQYF. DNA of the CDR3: TGTGCCACCAGTGATCCAACTAGCGGGACGGGCGAGCAGTACTTC.

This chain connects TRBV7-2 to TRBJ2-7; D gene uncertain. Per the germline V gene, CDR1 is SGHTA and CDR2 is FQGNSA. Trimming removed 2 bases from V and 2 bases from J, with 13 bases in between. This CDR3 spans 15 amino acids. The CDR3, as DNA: TGTGCCAGCAGCTTATTCGCTCTAGTCGCCTACGAGCAGTACTTC. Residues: CASSLFALVAYEQYF.

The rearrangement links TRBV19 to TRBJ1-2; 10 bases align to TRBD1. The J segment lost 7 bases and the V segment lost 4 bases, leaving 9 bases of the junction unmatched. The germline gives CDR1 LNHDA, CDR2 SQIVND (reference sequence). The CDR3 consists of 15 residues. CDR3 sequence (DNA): TGTGCCAGTAGTACGACCGGGACAGGGGAGGGTGGCTACACCTTC. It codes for CASSTTGTGEGGYTF.

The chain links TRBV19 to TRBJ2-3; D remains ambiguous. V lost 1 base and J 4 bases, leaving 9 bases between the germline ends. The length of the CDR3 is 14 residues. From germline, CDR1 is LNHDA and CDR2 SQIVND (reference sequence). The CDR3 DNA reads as TGTGCCAGTAGTATAGGGCTGGTCGCAGATACGCAGTATTTT. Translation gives CASSIGLVADTQYF. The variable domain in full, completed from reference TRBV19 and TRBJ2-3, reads DGGITQSPKYLFRKEGQNVTLSCEQNLNHDAMYWYRQDPGQGLRLIYYSQIVNDFQKGDIAEGYSVSREKKESFPLTVTSAQKNPTAFYLCASSIGLVADTQYFGPGTRLTVL.

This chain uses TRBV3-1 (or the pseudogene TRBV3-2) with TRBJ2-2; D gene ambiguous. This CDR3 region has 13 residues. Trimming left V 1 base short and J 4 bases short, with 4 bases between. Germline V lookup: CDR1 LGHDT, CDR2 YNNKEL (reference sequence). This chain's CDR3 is CASSQAVTGELFF. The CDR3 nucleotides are TGTGCCAGCAGCCAAGCCGTCACCGGGGAGCTGTTTTTT.